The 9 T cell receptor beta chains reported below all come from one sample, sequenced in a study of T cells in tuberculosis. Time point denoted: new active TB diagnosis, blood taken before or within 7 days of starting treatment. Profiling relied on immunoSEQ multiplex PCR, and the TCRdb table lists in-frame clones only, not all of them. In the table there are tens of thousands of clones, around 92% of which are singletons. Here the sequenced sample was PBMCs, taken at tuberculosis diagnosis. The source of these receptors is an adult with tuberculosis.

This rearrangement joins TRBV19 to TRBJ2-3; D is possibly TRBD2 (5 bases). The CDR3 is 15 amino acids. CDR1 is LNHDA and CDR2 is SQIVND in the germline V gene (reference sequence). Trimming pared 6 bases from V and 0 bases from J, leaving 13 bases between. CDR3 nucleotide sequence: TGTGCCAGTAGAGAAATGGAGCGGAGCACAGATACGCAGTATTTT. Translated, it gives CASREMERSTDTQYF.

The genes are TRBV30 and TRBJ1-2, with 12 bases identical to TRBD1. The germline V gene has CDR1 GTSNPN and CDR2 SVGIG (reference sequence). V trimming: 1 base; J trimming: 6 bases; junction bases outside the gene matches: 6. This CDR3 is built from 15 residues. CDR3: CAWSARDRGRNGYTF. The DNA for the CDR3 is TGTGCCTGGAGTGCCCGGGACAGGGGGCGGAATGGCTACACCTTC.

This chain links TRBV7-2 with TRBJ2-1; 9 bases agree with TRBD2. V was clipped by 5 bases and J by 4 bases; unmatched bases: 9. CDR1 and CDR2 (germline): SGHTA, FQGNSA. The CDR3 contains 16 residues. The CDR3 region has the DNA TGTGCCAGCAGCCCTAGCGGGATGCGAGGGTACAATGAGCAGTTCTTC. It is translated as CASSPSGMRGYNEQFF.

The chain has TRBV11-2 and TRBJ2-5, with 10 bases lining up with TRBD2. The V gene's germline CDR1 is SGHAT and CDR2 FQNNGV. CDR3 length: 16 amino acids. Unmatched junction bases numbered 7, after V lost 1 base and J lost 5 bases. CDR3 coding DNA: TGTGCCAGCAGCTTAGGGGGACTAGCGTCTGGGGAGACCCAGTACTTC. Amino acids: CASSLGGLASGETQYF.

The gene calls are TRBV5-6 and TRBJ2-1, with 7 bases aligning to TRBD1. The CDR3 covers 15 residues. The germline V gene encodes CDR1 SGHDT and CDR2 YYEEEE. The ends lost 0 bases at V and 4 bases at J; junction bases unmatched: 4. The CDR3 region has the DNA TGTGCCAGCAGCTTGGTGGACAGGAGATACAATGAGCAGTTCTTC. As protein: CASSLVDRRYNEQFF.

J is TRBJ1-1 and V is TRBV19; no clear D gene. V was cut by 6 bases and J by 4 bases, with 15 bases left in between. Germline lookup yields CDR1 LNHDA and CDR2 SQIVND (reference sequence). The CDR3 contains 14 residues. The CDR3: CASRVPGRSTEAFF. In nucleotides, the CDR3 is TGTGCCAGTAGGGTCCCCGGGAGGAGCACTGAAGCTTTCTTT.

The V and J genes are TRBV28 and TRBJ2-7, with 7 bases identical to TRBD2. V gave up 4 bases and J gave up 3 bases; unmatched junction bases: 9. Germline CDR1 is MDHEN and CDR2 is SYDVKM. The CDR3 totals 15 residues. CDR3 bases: TGTGCCAGCAGTTCCAGGCGGGAGTCATTCTACGAGCAGTACTTC. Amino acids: CASSSRRESFYEQYF.

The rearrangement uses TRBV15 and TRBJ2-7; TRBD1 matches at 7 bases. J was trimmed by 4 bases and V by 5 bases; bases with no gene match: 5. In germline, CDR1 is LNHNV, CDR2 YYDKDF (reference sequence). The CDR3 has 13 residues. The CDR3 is CATSRDRQYEQYF. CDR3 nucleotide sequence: TGTGCCACCAGCCGGGACAGACAGTACGAGCAGTACTTC.

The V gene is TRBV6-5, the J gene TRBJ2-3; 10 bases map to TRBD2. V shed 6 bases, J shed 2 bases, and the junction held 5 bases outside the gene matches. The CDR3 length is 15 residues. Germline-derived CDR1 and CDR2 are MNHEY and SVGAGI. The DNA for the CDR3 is TGTGCCAGCAGACGGACTAGCGGACACACAGATACGCAGTATTTT. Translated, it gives CASRRTSGHTDTQYF.